This TCR beta chain emerged from a study of Graves' ophthalmopathy and Graves' hyperthyroidism. Diagnosis used clinical symptoms, serum thyroxine, TRAb, thyroid ultrasound and orbital computed tomography. For repertoire sequencing, the TCR beta CDR3 regions were amplified from RNA transcripts. An opening RT-PCR round employed HTBI primers and preceded a second-round multiplex PCR. TCRdb re-analysed the multiplex PCR reads in MiXCR, keeping a single row per CDR3 protein. The sample carries 200,000 to 250,000 distinct CDR3 sequences, under 30% recorded once. Germline CDR1 reads WNHNN; CDR2 reads SYGVQD (reference sequence). This CDR3 has 16 residues. With 6 bases clipped from V and 7 bases from J, the junction kept 10 bases outside the gene matches. There are many counts of this clonotype.

The chain links TRBV10-1 to TRBJ2-2; 11 bases align to TRBD2. The sequence came from a man aged 45-65 years with Graves' ophthalmopathy. The specimen sequenced was peripheral blood. CDR3 bases: TGCGCCAGCAGCGGCACTAGCGGGAGTTACGGCGGGGAGCTGTTTTTT. Protein: CASSGTSGSYGGELFF.